This entry describes one T cell receptor (beta chain). As yet, its antigen is unknown. This sample is drawn from a study of CD8 T cells in ankylosing spondylitis. Study-wide findings and caveats: What appeared characteristic of ankylosing spondylitis blood was a TCR beta motif of fewer than ten highly homologous variants. Disease-linked clones were found to be CD8+ and relatively rare in peripheral blood.

TCRdb ran MiXCR on the 5' RACE reads and lists one entry per CDR3 protein. The data show roughly 440,000 distinct CDR3 sequences, approximately 17% seen once. The sequencing input was blood, either unsorted or a sorted T cell fraction (not recorded which). This clonotype originated in a male donor with ankylosing spondylitis.

CDR3 loop: CSAWRLNRDEQYF. In DNA form, the CDR3 reads TGCAGCGCCTGGCGGCTAAATCGGGACGAGCAGTACTTC. The rearrangement uses TRBV29-1 and TRBJ2-7, with D hard to call. Germline values: CDR1 SQVTM, CDR2 ANQGSEA. The CDR3 covers 13 residues. The V end lost 7 bases, the J end lost 5 bases, and 18 bases lay between the germline ends.